This is a list of T cell receptor beta chains from one sample in a study of identical twins. TCRdb re-called the 5' RACE reads with MiXCR, one entry per CDR3 protein. The sample holds fewer than 800,000 distinct CDR3 sequences, less than 9% seen once. These same data were also listed under a study on yellow fever vaccine responses in identical twins.

Material for sequencing was PBMCs. The source of these receptors is a woman aged 18-29 years in good health. Each CDR3 is given with its conserved first and last residue. D genes are given only for firm matches. Clone size is given for some rows only: seen once, a few or many times, or a class if the clone is expanded.

>-|TRBV29-1|TRBJ2-2|-
CSVEEGGTNTGELFF
TGCAGCGTTGAAGAAGGTGGGACTAACACCGGGGAGCTGTTTTTT
>few|TRBV5-1|TRBJ1-4|-
CASSGGTGTNEKLFF
TGCGCCAGCAGCGGAGGGACCGGTACGAATGAAAAACTGTTTTTT
>many|TRBV10-3|TRBJ2-3|-
CAISESTTEVRDTQYF
TGTGCCATCAGTGAGTCCACCACGGAGGTTCGTGATACGCAGTATTTT
>many|TRBV12-3/TRBV12-4|TRBJ2-7|-
CASSLDDRYYEQYF
TGTGCCAGCAGTTTAGACGACAGGTACTACGAGCAGTACTTC
>few|TRBV12-3/TRBV12-4|TRBJ2-1|TRBD2
CASSSLSLASGRYNEQFF
TGTGCCAGCAGTTCACTATCCCTTGCTAGCGGGAGGTACAATGAGCAGTTCTTC
>many|TRBV25-1|TRBJ2-3|-
CASSAGRYTDTQYF
TGTGCCAGCAGTGCGGGACGGTACACAGATACGCAGTATTTT
>many|TRBV5-1|TRBJ1-5|-
CASSLWGSPNQPQHF
TGCGCCAGCAGCTTATGGGGGAGCCCCAATCAGCCCCAGCATTTT
>few|TRBV18|TRBJ2-3|TRBD2
CASSPPGLAKADTQYF
TGTGCCAGCTCACCTCCGGGACTAGCCAAGGCAGATACGCAGTATTTT
>few|TRBV15|TRBJ2-1|-
CATSRITGAYNEQFF
TGTGCCACCAGCAGAATCACGGGGGCCTACAATGAGCAGTTCTTC
>many|TRBV12-3/TRBV12-4|TRBJ1-5|-
CASSFSGGASNQPQHF
TGTGCCAGCAGTTTTAGCGGGGGGGCTAGCAATCAGCCCCAGCATTTT
>-|TRBV29-1|TRBJ2-1|-
CSVGGGIYNEQFF
TGCAGCGTGGGGGGGGGCATCTACAATGAGCAGTTCTTC
>few|TRBV9|TRBJ2-2|TRBD1
CASSVLTGPNTGELFF
TGTGCCAGCAGCGTATTGACAGGGCCGAACACCGGGGAGCTGTTTTTT
>few|TRBV20-1|TRBJ2-1|TRBD2
CSAQSWREVYNEQFF
TGCAGTGCCCAGTCGTGGCGGGAGGTCTACAATGAGCAGTTCTTC
>-|TRBV20-1|TRBJ2-1|TRBD2
CSARLAETYNEQFF
TGCAGTGCCCGACTAGCGGAGACCTACAATGAGCAGTTCTTC
>few|TRBV11-2|TRBJ2-2|-
CASSLPPGQVELFF
TGTGCCAGCAGCTTACCCCCCGGACAAGTTGAGCTGTTTTTT
>many|TRBV3-1|TRBJ1-6|-
CASSQGAINSPLHF
TGTGCCAGCAGCCAAGGTGCTATCAATTCACCCCTCCACTTT
>-|TRBV5-1|TRBJ2-2|-
CASGNRPSANTGELFF
TGCGCCAGCGGTAACCGTCCAAGCGCGAACACCGGGGAGCTGTTTTTT
>few|TRBV6-1|TRBJ2-5|-
CASSEDPSGTQYF
TGTGCCAGCAGTGAGGACCCGAGCGGGACCCAGTACTTC